Listed below are T cell receptor beta chains from one sample, sequenced in a study of control samples from healthy donors and cancer patients. Data came from immunoSEQ multiplex PCR; TCRdb stores just in-frame clones and leaves some out. This table holds 60,000 to 75,000 clones, over 80% found once. Specimen: blood. Receptor source: a man aged 55-75 years in good health. The CDR3 runs from the conserved cysteine through the conserved F or W. A D gene is named only where the DNA matches it firmly. Size is stated for part of the rows, as once, few or many counts, or as a class when the clone is expanded.

CDR3 protein: CASSLASGRRQETQYF
CDR3 DNA: TGTGCCAGCAGCCTAGCTAGCGGGAGAAGGCAAGAGACCCAGTACTTC
V gene: TRBV11-1
J gene: TRBJ2-5
clone size: few
D gene: TRBD2

CDR3 protein: CASSYGLPSEQYF
CDR3 DNA: TGTGCCAGCAGTTACGGACTCCCCTCGGAGCAGTACTTC
V gene: TRBV6-2/TRBV6-3
J gene: TRBJ2-7
clone size: -
D gene: -

CDR3 protein: CASSHCGAYEQYF
CDR3 DNA: TGCGCCAGCAGTCATTGCGGGGCCTACGAGCAGTACTTC
V gene: TRBV23-1
J gene: TRBJ2-7
clone size: few
D gene: -

CDR3 protein: CASSYDRGDTGELFF
CDR3 DNA: TGTGCCAGCAGTTACGACAGGGGGGACACCGGGGAGCTGTTTTTT
V gene: TRBV2
J gene: TRBJ2-2
clone size: -
D gene: TRBD1

CDR3 protein: CASSPSETQYF
CDR3 DNA: TGTGCCAGCTCACCCTCGGAGACCCAGTACTTC
V gene: TRBV18
J gene: TRBJ2-5
clone size: -
D gene: -

CDR3 protein: CASRTGSQETQYF
CDR3 DNA: TGTGCCAGCAGAACCGGGTCTCAAGAGACCCAGTACTTC
V gene: TRBV28
J gene: TRBJ2-5
clone size: -
D gene: -

CDR3 protein: CASSRGLQRTDTQYF
CDR3 DNA: TGTGCCAGCAGCCGAGGACTCCAACGCACAGATACGCAGTATTTT
V gene: TRBV11-3
J gene: TRBJ2-3
clone size: few
D gene: -

CDR3 protein: CASSPPKSGGWRNTIYF
CDR3 DNA: TGTGCCAGCTCACCCCCGAAATCGGGAGGTTGGAGAAACACCATATATTTT
V gene: TRBV18
J gene: TRBJ1-3
clone size: -
D gene: -

CDR3 protein: CASSVAGQGFYNEQFF
CDR3 DNA: TGTGCCAGCAGCGTAGCGGGACAGGGATTCTACAATGAGCAGTTCTTC
V gene: TRBV9
J gene: TRBJ2-1
clone size: -
D gene: TRBD1

CDR3 protein: CAIRAGTGTSYEQYF
CDR3 DNA: TGTGCCATCAGGGCCGGGACAGGGACCTCCTACGAGCAGTACTTC
V gene: TRBV10-3
J gene: TRBJ2-7
clone size: -
D gene: TRBD1

CDR3 protein: CATSRDRGAQETQYF
CDR3 DNA: TGTGCCACCAGCAGAGATCGGGGGGCTCAAGAGACCCAGTACTTC
V gene: TRBV15
J gene: TRBJ2-5
clone size: -
D gene: -

CDR3 protein: CASSMSNQPQHF
CDR3 DNA: TGTGCCAGTAGTATGTCTAATCAGCCCCAGCATTTT
V gene: TRBV19
J gene: TRBJ1-5
clone size: -
D gene: -

CDR3 protein: CAGWDGIYEQYF
CDR3 DNA: TGTGCCGGCTGGGACGGTATCTACGAGCAGTACTTC
V gene: TRBV30
J gene: TRBJ2-7
clone size: few
D gene: -

CDR3 protein: CASRGRASYNEQFF
CDR3 DNA: TGTGCCAGCAGGGGGAGGGCCAGCTACAATGAGCAGTTCTTC
V gene: TRBV9
J gene: TRBJ2-1
clone size: once
D gene: TRBD2

CDR3 protein: CASSMGTGSVFQETQYF
CDR3 DNA: TGTGCCAGTAGTATGGGGACAGGATCGGTGTTCCAAGAGACCCAGTACTTC
V gene: TRBV19
J gene: TRBJ2-5
clone size: -
D gene: TRBD1

CDR3 protein: CASSRGTSGRLGEQFF
CDR3 DNA: TGCGCCAGCAGCAGGGGGACTAGCGGGAGGTTGGGTGAGCAGTTCTTC
V gene: TRBV5-1
J gene: TRBJ2-1
clone size: -
D gene: TRBD2

CDR3 protein: CASSSQGGETQYF
CDR3 DNA: TGCGCCAGCAGCTCCCAGGGTGGAGAGACCCAGTACTTC
V gene: TRBV5-1
J gene: TRBJ2-5
clone size: -
D gene: -

CDR3 protein: CASSQVPGTYEQYF
CDR3 DNA: TGTGCCAGCAGCCAAGTCCCAGGGACCTACGAGCAGTACTTC
V gene: TRBV3-1/TRBV3-2
J gene: TRBJ2-7
clone size: -
D gene: -

CDR3 protein: CASSPGTASYNEQFF
CDR3 DNA: TGTGCCAGCAGCCCCGGGACAGCGTCCTACAATGAGCAGTTCTTC
V gene: TRBV5-8
J gene: TRBJ2-1
clone size: -
D gene: TRBD1

CDR3 protein: CASRTGAASTEAFF
CDR3 DNA: TGTGCCAGCAGAACAGGGGCGGCGAGCACTGAAGCTTTCTTT
V gene: TRBV6-6
J gene: TRBJ1-1
clone size: -
D gene: TRBD1

CDR3 protein: CASSGGTSDTQYF
CDR3 DNA: TGTGCCAGCAGCGGAGGGACTTCAGATACGCAGTATTTT
V gene: TRBV9
J gene: TRBJ2-3
clone size: -
D gene: -

CDR3 protein: CASSPLAGIRIYNEQFF
CDR3 DNA: TGTGCCAGCAGTCCCTTAGCGGGAATCCGCATTTACAATGAGCAGTTCTTC
V gene: TRBV6-6
J gene: TRBJ2-1
clone size: -
D gene: TRBD2

CDR3 protein: CASKWDTPGELFF
CDR3 DNA: TGTGCCAGCAAGTGGGACACACCCGGGGAGCTGTTTTTT
V gene: TRBV19
J gene: TRBJ2-2
clone size: -
D gene: -

CDR3 protein: CASSTLTGLNSPLHF
CDR3 DNA: TGTGCCAGCTCAACCCTGACAGGCCTTAATTCACCCCTCCACTTT
V gene: TRBV18
J gene: TRBJ1-6
clone size: -
D gene: -

CDR3 protein: CASSPGGSSGANVLTF
CDR3 DNA: TGTGCCAGCAGCCCGGGGGGGAGCTCTGGGGCCAACGTCCTGACTTTC
V gene: TRBV7-7
J gene: TRBJ2-6
clone size: -
D gene: TRBD2

CDR3 protein: CASSPGPGGTYEQYF
CDR3 DNA: TGCGCCAGCAGCCCCGGGCCCGGGGGAACCTACGAGCAGTACTTC
V gene: TRBV5-1
J gene: TRBJ2-7
clone size: few
D gene: -

CDR3 protein: CAISDRGGRALETQYF
CDR3 DNA: TGTGCCATCAGTGATCGGGGCGGGAGGGCCTTAGAGACCCAGTACTTC
V gene: TRBV10-3
J gene: TRBJ2-5
clone size: -
D gene: TRBD2

CDR3 protein: CSASWGGTGIAKVSYEQYF
CDR3 DNA: TGCAGTGCTAGTTGGGGGGGTACAGGGATTGCCAAAGTGTCCTACGAGCAGTACTTC
V gene: TRBV20-1
J gene: TRBJ2-7
clone size: -
D gene: -

CDR3 protein: CAISQGFEAFF
CDR3 DNA: TGTGCCATCAGCCAGGGGTTTGAGGCTTTCTTT
V gene: TRBV10-3
J gene: TRBJ1-1
clone size: -
D gene: -

CDR3 protein: CASSGQAREKLFF
CDR3 DNA: TGTGCCAGCAGTGGTCAGGCCCGGGAAAAACTGTTTTTT
V gene: TRBV2
J gene: TRBJ1-4
clone size: once
D gene: -

CDR3 protein: CASSETSGISYEQYF
CDR3 DNA: TGTGCCAGTAGTGAGACTAGCGGGATATCCTACGAGCAGTACTTC
V gene: TRBV19
J gene: TRBJ2-7
clone size: -
D gene: TRBD2

CDR3 protein: CASSLVNSPLHF
CDR3 DNA: TGTGCCAGCAGTTTAGTTAATTCACCCCTCCACTTT
V gene: TRBV27
J gene: TRBJ1-6
clone size: -
D gene: -

CDR3 protein: CASSQVSGRETDTQYF
CDR3 DNA: TGCGCCAGCAGCCAAGTTAGCGGGAGGGAGACAGATACGCAGTATTTT
V gene: TRBV4-1
J gene: TRBJ2-3
clone size: -
D gene: TRBD2